Listed below are T cell receptor beta chains from one sample, sequenced in a study of preoperative IRX-2 immunotherapy in early breast cancer. Here immunoSEQ multiplex PCR was the method, and the copy in TCRdb shows in-frame clones only, minus some. This table holds 5,800 or so clones, 60% to 85% found once. The sample was tumor tissue, taken before IRX-2 immunotherapy. The receptors here all came from a human donor with breast cancer. The CDR3 runs from the conserved cysteine through the conserved F or W. D genes are given only for firm matches. Expanded clones get a size class; other rows say once, few or many, or leave the size out.

D gene	V gene	clone size	J gene	CDR3 DNA	CDR3 protein
NA	TRBV6-8	NA	TRBJ2-1	TGTGCCAGCCTCGCGATTTCCAATGAGCAGTTCTTC	CASLAISNEQFF
TRBD1	TRBV19	NA	TRBJ2-4	TGTGCCAGTAATACAGGGGGAGTACGGAGTATGAACATTCAGTACTTC	CASNTGGVRSMNIQYF
TRBD2	TRBV30	NA	TRBJ2-5	TGTGCCTGGAGTCCGGTGGGACTAGCGGGGTTAAAGACCCAGTACTTC	CAWSPVGLAGLKTQYF
TRBD2	TRBV28	NA	TRBJ2-7	TGTGCCAGCAGTTTAGCCGGGGGGTATTCCTACGAGCAGTACTTC	CASSLAGGYSYEQYF
NA	TRBV19	NA	TRBJ1-1	TGTGCCAGTAGTATTTCCGCAGGTCCTGAAGCTTTCTTT	CASSISAGPEAFF
TRBD1	TRBV18	NA	TRBJ1-1	TGTGCCAGCTCACTGCAGGGGGCGGGCACTGAAGCTTTCTTT	CASSLQGAGTEAFF
NA	TRBV6-8	NA	TRBJ2-1	TGTGCCAGCAGTTACACGGGAAACTCCTACAATGAGCAGTTCTTC	CASSYTGNSYNEQFF
NA	TRBV19	NA	TRBJ1-5	TGTGCCAGTAGCTTAAGCGGACTCCAGAGCAATCAGCCCCAGCATTTT	CASSLSGLQSNQPQHF
NA	TRBV11-3	NA	TRBJ2-7	TGTGCCAGCAGCCTGAAGCAGGGTTCCATCTACGAGCAGTACTTC	CASSLKQGSIYEQYF
TRBD1	TRBV19	NA	TRBJ2-1	TGTGCCAGTAGTATAGATGGGGACAGGGGTCTGAATGAGCAGTTCTTC	CASSIDGDRGLNEQFF
TRBD2	TRBV5-1	once	TRBJ2-3	TGCGCCAGCAGCTTGGCTAGCGGGGGTCTCACAGATACGCAGTATTTT	CASSLASGGLTDTQYF
TRBD1	TRBV5-1	NA	TRBJ1-5	TGCGCCAGCAGCCTAGGACAGGGGGATCAGCCCCAGCATTTT	CASSLGQGDQPQHF
TRBD1	TRBV19	NA	TRBJ2-2	TGTGCCAGTAGTATAGGCGTAGGGGGCGGGAACACCGGGGAGCTGTTTTTT	CASSIGVGGGNTGELFF
NA	TRBV19	NA	TRBJ1-2	TGTGCCAGTAGCCGGAGAGAAAATGGCTACACCTTC	CASSRRENGYTF
NA	TRBV6-8	NA	TRBJ1-1	TGTGCCAGCAGTGACCCGAATTTAGGGCAGGGCCACTCTGAAGCTTTCTTT	CASSDPNLGQGHSEAFF
NA	TRBV23-1	NA	TRBJ2-7	TGCGCCAGCAGCTTAGGGCAGGGTTTCTACGAGCAGTACTTC	CASSLGQGFYEQYF
TRBD2	TRBV11-3	NA	TRBJ2-3	TGTGCCAGCAGCTTGGCAACTAGCGGGGGCCTCGGGGATACGCAGTATTTT	CASSLATSGGLGDTQYF
TRBD1	TRBV5-1	NA	TRBJ1-5	TGCGCCAGCAGCTTGGAGGGGGCTAGCAATCAGCCCCAGCATTTT	CASSLEGASNQPQHF
NA	TRBV7-1	NA	TRBJ1-2	TGTGCCAGCAGCCTAGAGGGTCCCCCTAGGGGCTATGGCTACACCTTC	CASSLEGPPRGYGYTF
TRBD1	TRBV6-8	NA	TRBJ1-2	TGTGCCATCAGCGGACAGGGGGCGAGTGGCTACACCTTC	CAISGQGASGYTF
TRBD1	TRBV10-1	NA	TRBJ2-2	TGCGCCAGCTACGGACAGGGGGAAGGGGAGCTGTTTTTT	CASYGQGEGELFF
NA	TRBV6-8	NA	TRBJ1-2	TGTGCCAGCAGTGAGCGACGGACTGAGTATGGCTACACCTTC	CASSERRTEYGYTF
TRBD1	TRBV23-1	NA	TRBJ2-3	TGCGCCAGCAGCGGACAGGGGGACGCAGATACGCAGTATTTT	CASSGQGDADTQYF
NA	TRBV28	NA	TRBJ2-7	TGTGCCAGCAGGCCTGGCCTTTCGGGGCAGCAGTACTTC	CASRPGLSGQQYF
NA	TRBV14	NA	TRBJ2-3	TGTGCCAGCAGCCAAGTCGGGCTCGGGGCTAACACAGATACGCAGTATTTT	CASSQVGLGANTDTQYF
TRBD1	TRBV29-1	NA	TRBJ1-1	TGCAGCGTTGAGGGACAGGGAGGGACTGAAGCTTTCTTT	CSVEGQGGTEAFF
NA	TRBV15	medium-sized	TRBJ2-5	TGTGCCACCAGCAGATACTCCGGGACATACCAAGAGACCCAGTACTTC	CATSRYSGTYQETQYF
NA	TRBV12-5	large	TRBJ2-3	TGTGCCAGTAGCCGGGACCCAACAGTCGATACGCAGTATTTT	CASSRDPTVDTQYF
NA	TRBV14	once	TRBJ2-2	TGTGCCAGCAGCCAAGTATACAGCCCCGGGGAGCTGTTTTTT	CASSQVYSPGELFF
NA	TRBV6-8	NA	TRBJ2-1	TGTGCCAGCAGTTACGGGGTATCGCTGGATGAGCAGTTCTTC	CASSYGVSLDEQFF
NA	TRBV5-1	NA	TRBJ1-6	TGCGCCAGCAGCCCCGGATGGGGGAACGATTCACCCCTCCACTTT	CASSPGWGNDSPLHF
NA	TRBV6-8	few	TRBJ1-1	TGTGCCAGCAGTGATACTAACCTGCTCCGGACTGAAGCTTTCTTT	CASSDTNLLRTEAFF
NA	TRBV29-1	NA	TRBJ2-1	TGCAGCGTTGTGGGGGGCCTGGACAATGAGCAGTTCTTC	CSVVGGLDNEQFF
NA	TRBV19	NA	TRBJ1-1	TGTGCCAGCTCCGGGGGGGGCACTGAAGCTTTCTTT	CASSGGGTEAFF
NA	TRBV19	NA	TRBJ2-1	TGTGCCAGTAACCAGCGGGTGAACAATGAGCAGTTCTTC	CASNQRVNNEQFF
NA	TRBV12-5	NA	TRBJ2-7	TGTTCTGATACCGGGGACCTCTCCAACGAGCAGTACTTC	CSDTGDLSNEQYF
TRBD2	TRBV11-3	NA	TRBJ2-2	TGTGCCAGCAGCCGGACTAGCGGGGGTAATTGGAGGACCGGGGAGCTGTTTTTT	CASSRTSGGNWRTGELFF
NA	TRBV6-8	few	TRBJ1-1	TGTGCCAGCAGAAAGGGGGGGATGAACACTGAAGCTTTCTTT	CASRKGGMNTEAFF
TRBD1	TRBV7-7	NA	TRBJ2-3	TGTGCCAGCAGCCCGGTAAGGGGGCGGCGGACGGCAGATACGCAGTATTTT	CASSPVRGRRTADTQYF
TRBD1	TRBV5-1	NA	TRBJ1-4	TGCGCCAGCAGCTTGGGTGCCCAGGGGGCTGAAAAACTGTTTTTT	CASSLGAQGAEKLFF
TRBD1	TRBV5-1	NA	TRBJ1-1	TGCGCCAGCAGCGTGGGACAGCTGATAAACACTGAAGCTTTCTTT	CASSVGQLINTEAFF
NA	TRBV19	NA	TRBJ1-4	TGTGCCAGTACGGCGAGGGGAAGAACTAATGAAAAACTGTTTTTT	CASTARGRTNEKLFF
NA	TRBV7-1	once	TRBJ1-5	TGTGCCAGCAGCTTGGCCTCCGTCGGGGCAAGTCAGCCCCAGCATTTT	CASSLASVGASQPQHF